These 18 T cell receptor beta chains came from one sample sequenced in a study of T-cell memory formation after mild COVID-19 (dated by TCRdb to the early 2020s). To prepare the library, 5' RACE was applied. Sequencing used an Illumina NovaSeq 6000. TCRdb redid the processing of the public reads, applying fastp at Q25 and MiXCR, and retained in-frame beta chains. Entries that share a CDR3 protein sequence are merged under the most common genes and DNA. For this sample the table gives some 57,000 distinct CDR3 sequences, of which 9% to 15% were detected only once. The ten top clones hold about 22% of the sample. What was sequenced was PBMCs or a T cell subset sorted from them (not recorded which). The receptors stem from a man younger than 35 who had mild COVID-19 (a few samples of this study predate the infection). The sample titles of this study are shuffled in the database, so cell type and time point are left out; the donor was told from shared clones.

A few counts support this clonotype. The chain uses TRBV7-8 and TRBJ2-7; TRBD1 matches 7 bases. Germline loops: CDR1 SGHVS, CDR2 FQNEAQ. The CDR3 runs 15 residues. With 3 bases clipped from V and 0 bases from J, the junction kept 5 bases outside the gene matches. The CDR3 loop is CASSFGTAYSYEQYF. The CDR3 DNA is TGTGCCAGCAGCTTCGGGACAGCCTACTCCTACGAGCAGTACTTC.

This clonotype was counted only a few times. The chain joins TRBV10-3 to TRBJ2-5; TRBD2 is a possible D gene (7 bases). From germline, CDR1 is ENHRY and CDR2 SYGVKD. The CDR3 runs 13 residues. The V gene lost 11 bases and the J gene lost 6 bases, with 19 bases spanning the gap. Written as DNA, the CDR3 is TGTGCCCTCCCGGGGGGCATTCGAAAGACCCAGTACTTC. The encoded protein is CALPGGIRKTQYF.

This clonotype was counted a few times. This rearrangement joins TRBV27 to TRBJ2-7; 9 bases match TRBD1. CDR3 length: 13 amino acids. V gave up 8 bases and J gave up 7 bases; unmatched junction bases: 9. Germline loops: CDR1 MNHEY, CDR2 SMNVEV (reference sequence). This CDR3 is CASGGQGIGEQYF. The CDR3 region has the DNA TGTGCCAGCGGGGGACAGGGAATTGGAGAGCAGTACTTC.

The chain uses TRBV4-1 and TRBJ2-1; D perhaps matches TRBD1 (6 bases). V shed 0 bases and J shed 3 bases, with 9 bases lying between them. The CDR3 loop spans 15 amino acids. CDR1 MGHRA and CDR2 YSYEKL come from the germline V gene. The CDR3 DNA reads as TGCGCCAGCAGCCAAGAAGGGACATACTACAATGAGCAGTTCTTC. Its protein is CASSQEGTYYNEQFF.

There are many counts of this clonotype. The V gene is TRBV4-3, the J gene TRBJ2-3; 7 nucleotides agree with TRBD1. The CDR3 runs to 16 residues. V lost 4 bases, J lost 4 bases, and 11 bases stayed unmatched. Germline V gene lookup returns CDR1 LGHNA and CDR2 YSLEER. The CDR3 here is CASSPGTVGNSDTQYF. The CDR3 bases are TGCGCCAGCAGCCCGGGGACAGTTGGGAACTCAGATACGCAGTATTTT.

With respect to this clonotype: Mismatch with germline at one junction end may stem from a read error. V is TRBV5-6 and J is TRBJ2-4; D is undetermined. The CDR3 totals 13 residues. Germline CDR1 reads SGHDT; CDR2 reads YYEEEE. In nucleotides, the CDR3 is TGTGCCAGCAGCTTGTGGGCCAGAAACATTCAGTACTTC. Its protein is CASSLWARNIQYF.

The rearrangement uses TRBV20-1 and TRBJ2-7, with a weak D call TRBD1 (6 bases). The CDR3 has 15 amino acids. Per the germline V gene, CDR1 is DFQATT and CDR2 is SNEGSKA (reference sequence). Trimming took 2 bases from V and 2 from J, leaving 16 bases between them. The CDR3 protein is CSARPYRVRPYEQYF. CDR3 DNA: TGCAGTGCTAGACCGTACAGGGTTCGCCCCTACGAGCAGTACTTC.

This clonotype was recorded at least ten times. The chain uses TRBV3-1 and TRBJ2-3, with 10 bases fitting TRBD2. Unmatched junction bases numbered 9, after V lost 1 base and J lost 8 bases. The germline V gene has CDR1 LGHDT and CDR2 YNNKEL (reference sequence). CDR3 length equals 16 residues. CDR3 DNA: TGTGCCAGCAGCCAAGGGGTCAGCGGGGGGGCCGGTACGCAGTATTTT. Protein product: CASSQGVSGGAGTQYF.

This clonotype has only a few counts. The chain carries TRBV7-2 and TRBJ2-1, with a possible D match to TRBD2 (5 bases). Germline V gene data show CDR1 as SGHTA and CDR2 as FQGNSA. V was shortened by 2 bases and J by 12 bases, with 8 bases between the two germline ends. The CDR3 sequence is 11 residues long. CDR3 nucleotide sequence: TGTGCCAGCAGCTTAAGCGGTCGGCAGTTCTTC. Protein product: CASSLSGRQFF.

The chain has TRBV2 and TRBJ2-7; D tentatively fits TRBD1 or TRBD2 (5 bases each). V was shortened by 2 bases and J by 0 bases, with 8 bases between the two germline ends. CDR1 and CDR2 from the germline V gene are SNHLY and FYNNEI. The CDR3 has 14 amino acids. CDR3 region: CASSERGPSYEQYF. The DNA for the CDR3 is TGTGCCAGCAGTGAACGGGGCCCCTCCTACGAGCAGTACTTC.

The chain carries TRBV3-1 and TRBJ1-2; no clear D gene. This CDR3 has 13 amino acids. V lost 8 bases and J 4 bases, leaving 14 bases between the germline ends. Germline V gene sequence: CDR1 LGHDT, CDR2 YNNKEL (reference sequence). The CDR3 reads CASGPTGIYGYTF. The DNA of the CDR3 is TGTGCCAGCGGGCCCACGGGGATCTATGGCTACACCTTC.

This clonotype came up a few times. The chain has TRBV27 and TRBJ2-1, with 7 bases aligning to TRBD1. Germline CDR1 and CDR2: MNHEY and SMNVEV (reference sequence). Germline trimming cut 0 bases from V and 0 bases from J; bases unmatched to any gene: 2. This CDR3 has 16 residues. The CDR3 DNA is TGTGCCAGCAGTTTATCGACAGGGAGCTCCTACAATGAGCAGTTCTTC. It encodes CASSLSTGSSYNEQFF.

This clonotype was counted at least ten times. The rearrangement links TRBV5-1 to TRBJ2-1; D is possibly TRBD2 (7 bases). CDR1 is SGHRS and CDR2 is YFSETQ in the germline V gene. V dropped 1 base and J dropped 6 bases, with 23 bases sitting between them. The CDR3 sequence is 18 residues long. CDR3 sequence (DNA): TGCGCCAGCAGCTTGATTGACGGGGGGCCCTCGCCGCCCAATGAGCAGTTCTTC. It translates to CASSLIDGGPSPPNEQFF.

This clonotype counts as medium-sized. This chain links TRBV6-4 with TRBJ2-2; perhaps TRBD1 as D (5 bases). V lost 2 bases, J lost 4 bases, and 5 bases lay in between. The CDR3 sequence is 13 residues long. The germline V gene encodes CDR1 MRHNA and CDR2 SNTAGT. CDR3 sequence (DNA): TGTGCCAGCAGTGACAGGGGCACCGGGGAGCTGTTTTTT. Amino acids: CASSDRGTGELFF.

This clonotype was detected a few times. This chain uses TRBV23-1 with TRBJ2-7; D may be TRBD2 (5 bases). TRBV23-1 is an open reading frame whose function is uncertain. V gave up 3 bases and J gave up 4 bases, with 16 bases separating them. This CDR3 contains 15 residues. CDR3 DNA sequence: TGCGCCAGCAGTCACCCACGTCGCTCGGGGTACGAGCAGTACGTC. It encodes CASSHPRRSGYEQYV.

In this sample, this clonotype turned up a few times. The chain carries TRBV10-3 and TRBJ1-3; no firm D call. Per germline, CDR1 ENHRY and CDR2 SYGVKD. Trimming shortened V by 5 bases and J by 0 bases, and 11 bases separated the two germline ends. The CDR3 is 15 amino acids. The chain's CDR3 is CAISLDATSGNTIYF. The CDR3 bases are TGTGCCATCAGTTTAGACGCAACCTCTGGAAACACCATATATTTT.

The chain joins TRBV7-2 to TRBJ2-7; D not certain. V dropped 5 bases and J dropped 1 base, with 6 bases sitting between them. The CDR3 length is 12 residues. The germline gives CDR1 SGHTA, CDR2 FQGNSA. The CDR3 reads CASSQGSYEQYF. CDR3 in DNA: TGTGCCAGCAGCCAAGGATCCTACGAGCAGTACTTC.

The rearrangement uses TRBV20-1 and TRBJ2-3; D ambiguous. The CDR3 spans 14 residues. CDR1 DFQATT and CDR2 SNEGSKA come from the germline V gene (reference sequence). V lost 3 bases and J lost 1, with 11 bases in between. The CDR3 sequence: CSASSGIGTDTQYF. CDR3 sequence (DNA): TGCAGTGCTAGTTCGGGTATCGGCACAGATACGCAGTATTTT.